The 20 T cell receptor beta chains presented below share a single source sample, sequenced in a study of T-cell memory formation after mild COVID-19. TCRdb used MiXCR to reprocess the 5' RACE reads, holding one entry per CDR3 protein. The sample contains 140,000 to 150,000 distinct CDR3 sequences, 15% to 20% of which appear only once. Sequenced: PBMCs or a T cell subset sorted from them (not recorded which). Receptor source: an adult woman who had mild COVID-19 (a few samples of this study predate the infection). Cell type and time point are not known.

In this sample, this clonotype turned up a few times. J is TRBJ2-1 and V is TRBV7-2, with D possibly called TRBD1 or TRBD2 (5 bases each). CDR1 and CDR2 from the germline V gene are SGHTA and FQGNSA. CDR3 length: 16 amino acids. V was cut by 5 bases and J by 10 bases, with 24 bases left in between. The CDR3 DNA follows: TGTGCCAGCAGCCCAGTGGGGCGACTCCAACTAGGGGAGCAGTTCTTC. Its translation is CASSPVGRLQLGEQFF.

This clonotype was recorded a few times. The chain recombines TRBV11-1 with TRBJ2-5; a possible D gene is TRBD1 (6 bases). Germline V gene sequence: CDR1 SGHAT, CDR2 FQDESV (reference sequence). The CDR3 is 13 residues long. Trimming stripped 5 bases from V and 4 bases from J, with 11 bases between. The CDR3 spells CASSLQGPETQYF. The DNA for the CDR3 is TGTGCCAGCAGCCTACAGGGTCCAGAGACCCAGTACTTC. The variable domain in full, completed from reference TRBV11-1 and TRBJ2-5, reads EAEVAQSPRYKITEKSQAVAFWCDPISGHATLYWYRQILGQGPELLVQFQDESVVDDSQLPKDRFSAERLKGVDSTLKIQPAELGDSAMYLCASSLQGPETQYFGPGTRLLVL.

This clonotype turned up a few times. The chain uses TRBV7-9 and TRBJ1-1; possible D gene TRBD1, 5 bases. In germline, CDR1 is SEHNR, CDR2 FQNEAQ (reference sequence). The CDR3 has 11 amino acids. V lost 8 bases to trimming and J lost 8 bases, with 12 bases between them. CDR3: CASSSEGEAFF. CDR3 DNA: TGTGCCAGCTCCAGTGAGGGGGAAGCTTTCTTT.

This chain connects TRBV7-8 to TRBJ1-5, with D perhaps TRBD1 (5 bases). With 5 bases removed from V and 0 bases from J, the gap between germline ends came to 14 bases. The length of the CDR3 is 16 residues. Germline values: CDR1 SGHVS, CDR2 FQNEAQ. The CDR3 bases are TGTGCCAGCAGCCGGAGGGACCATTATAGCAATCAGCCCCAGCATTTT. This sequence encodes CASSRRDHYSNQPQHF.

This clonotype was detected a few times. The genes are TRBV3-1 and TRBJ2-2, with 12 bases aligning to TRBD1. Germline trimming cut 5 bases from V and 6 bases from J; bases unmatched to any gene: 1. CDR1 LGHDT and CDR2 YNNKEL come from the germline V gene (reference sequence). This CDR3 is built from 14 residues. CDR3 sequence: CASSGTGGAGELFF. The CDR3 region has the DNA TGTGCCAGCAGCGGGACAGGGGGCGCCGGGGAGCTGTTTTTT.

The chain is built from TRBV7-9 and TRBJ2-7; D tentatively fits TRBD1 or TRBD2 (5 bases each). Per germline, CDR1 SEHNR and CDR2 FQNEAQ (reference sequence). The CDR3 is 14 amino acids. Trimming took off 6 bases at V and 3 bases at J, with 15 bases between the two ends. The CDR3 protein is CASSTGTGNYEQYF. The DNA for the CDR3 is TGTGCCAGCAGTACCGGGACGGGTAACTACGAGCAGTACTTC.

The DNA of the CDR3 is TGTGCCAGCAGCTTGGAGGGCAGATACACAGATACGCAGTATTTT. This gives the protein CASSLEGRYTDTQYF. The rearrangement joins TRBV5-6 to TRBJ2-3, with D unclear. Germline CDR1 and CDR2: SGHDT and YYEEEE. V lost 0 bases and J 2 bases, leaving 10 bases between the germline ends. The CDR3 contains 15 residues.

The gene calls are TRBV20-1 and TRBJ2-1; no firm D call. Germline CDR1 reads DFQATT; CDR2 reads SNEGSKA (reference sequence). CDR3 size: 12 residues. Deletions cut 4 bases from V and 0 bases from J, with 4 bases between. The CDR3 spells CSATDSYNEQFF. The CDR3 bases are TGCAGTGCTACCGACTCCTACAATGAGCAGTTCTTC.

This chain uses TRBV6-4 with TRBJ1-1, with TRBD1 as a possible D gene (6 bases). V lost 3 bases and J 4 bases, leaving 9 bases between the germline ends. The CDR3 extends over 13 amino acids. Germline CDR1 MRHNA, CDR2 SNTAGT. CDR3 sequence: CASSELGGTEAFF. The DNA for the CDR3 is TGTGCCAGCAGTGAATTAGGGGGCACTGAAGCTTTCTTT.

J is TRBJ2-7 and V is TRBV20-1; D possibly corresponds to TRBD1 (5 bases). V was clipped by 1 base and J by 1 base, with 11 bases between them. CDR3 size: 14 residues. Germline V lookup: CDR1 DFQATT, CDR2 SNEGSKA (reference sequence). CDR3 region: CSARGGAESYEQYF. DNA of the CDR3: TGCAGTGCTAGAGGGGGCGCCGAATCCTACGAGCAGTACTTC.

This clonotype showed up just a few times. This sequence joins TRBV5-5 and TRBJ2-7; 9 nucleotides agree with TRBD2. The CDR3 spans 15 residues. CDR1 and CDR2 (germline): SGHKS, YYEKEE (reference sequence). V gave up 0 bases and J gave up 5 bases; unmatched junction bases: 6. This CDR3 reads CASSLVASGTHEQYF. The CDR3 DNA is TGTGCCAGCAGCTTGGTGGCTAGCGGGACCCACGAGCAGTACTTC.

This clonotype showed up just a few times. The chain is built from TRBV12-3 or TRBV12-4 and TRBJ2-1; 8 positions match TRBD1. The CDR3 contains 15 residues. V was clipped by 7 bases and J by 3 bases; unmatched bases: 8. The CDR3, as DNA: TGTGCCAGCATCCTAGGACAGGGAGGCTACAATGAGCAGTTCTTC. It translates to CASILGQGGYNEQFF.

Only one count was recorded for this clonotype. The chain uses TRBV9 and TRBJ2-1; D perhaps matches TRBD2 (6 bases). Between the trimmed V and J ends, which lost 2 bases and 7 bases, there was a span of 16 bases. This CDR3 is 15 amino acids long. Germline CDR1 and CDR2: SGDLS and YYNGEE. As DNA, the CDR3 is TGTGCCAGCAGCGTCTCTCCCGGGGGATTGAATGAGCAGTTCTTC. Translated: CASSVSPGGLNEQFF.

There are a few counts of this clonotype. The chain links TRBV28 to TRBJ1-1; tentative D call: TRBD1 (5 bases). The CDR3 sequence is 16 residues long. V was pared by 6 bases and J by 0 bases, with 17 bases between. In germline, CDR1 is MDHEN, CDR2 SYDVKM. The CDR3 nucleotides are TGTGCCAGCAGCTCCGGGGGTTCAGGGCTGAACACTGAAGCTTTCTTT. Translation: CASSSGGSGLNTEAFF.

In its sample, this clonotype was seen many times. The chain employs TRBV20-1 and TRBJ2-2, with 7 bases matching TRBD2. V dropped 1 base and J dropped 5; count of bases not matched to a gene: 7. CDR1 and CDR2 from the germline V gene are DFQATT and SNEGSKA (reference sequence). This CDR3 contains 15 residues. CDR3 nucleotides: TGCAGTGCTAGAGTGATTGCGGGAGCGACCGGGGAGCTGTTTTTT. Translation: CSARVIAGATGELFF.

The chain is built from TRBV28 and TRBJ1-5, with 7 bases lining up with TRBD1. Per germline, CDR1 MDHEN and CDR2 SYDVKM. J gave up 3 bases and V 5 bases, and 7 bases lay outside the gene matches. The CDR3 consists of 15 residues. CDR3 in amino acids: CASSTGTVFNQPQHF. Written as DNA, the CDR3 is TGTGCCAGCAGTACCGGGACAGTTTTCAATCAGCCCCAGCATTTT. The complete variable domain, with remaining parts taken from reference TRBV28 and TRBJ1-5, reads DVKVTQSSRYLVKRTGEKVFLECVQDMDHENMFWYRQDPGLGLRLIYFSYDVKMKEKGDIPEGYSVSREKKERFSLILESASTNQTSMYLCASSTGTVFNQPQHFGDGTRLSIL.

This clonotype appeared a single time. CDR3 residues: CASSSGWEGEAFF. CDR3 in DNA: TGTGCCAGCAGCAGCGGATGGGAGGGGGAGGCTTTCTTT. The chain is built from TRBV12-3 or TRBV12-4 and TRBJ1-1; D may be TRBD1 (6 bases). The V end lost 6 bases, the J end lost 11 bases, and 19 bases lay between the germline ends. CDR3 length: 13 residues.

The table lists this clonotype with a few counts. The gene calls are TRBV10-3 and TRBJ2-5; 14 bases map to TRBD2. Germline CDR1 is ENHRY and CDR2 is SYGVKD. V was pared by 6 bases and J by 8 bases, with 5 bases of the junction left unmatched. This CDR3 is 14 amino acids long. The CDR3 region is CAIRGLAGDGTQYF. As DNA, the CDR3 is TGTGCCATCAGGGGACTAGCGGGAGATGGTACCCAGTACTTC.

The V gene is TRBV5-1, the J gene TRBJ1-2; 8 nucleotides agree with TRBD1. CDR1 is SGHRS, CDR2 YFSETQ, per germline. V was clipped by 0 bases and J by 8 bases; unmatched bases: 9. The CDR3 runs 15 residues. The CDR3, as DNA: TGCGCCAGCAGCTTGGCCCAGGGGGCTTCTGCCGGCTACACCTTC. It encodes CASSLAQGASAGYTF.

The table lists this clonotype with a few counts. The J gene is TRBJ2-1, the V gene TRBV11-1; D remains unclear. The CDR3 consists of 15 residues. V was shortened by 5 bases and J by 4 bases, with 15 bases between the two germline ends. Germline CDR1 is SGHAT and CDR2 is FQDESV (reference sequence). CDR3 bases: TGTGCCAGCAGCCCGAGGACGGGTTCATACAATGAGCAGTTCTTC. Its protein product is CASSPRTGSYNEQFF.